The sequence of this T cell receptor (beta chain) was determined in a study of shared clonotypes between healthy human individuals. Study-level results: Clonotypes which were not shared had lower generation probabilities than clonotypes that all four donors shared.

Naive CD8 populations comprised CD45RO-negative cells positively selected for CCR7, excluding terminally differentiated effector memory CD45RA+ cells. The assay was carried out at the deep level. The repertoire was sequenced with immunoSEQ multiplex PCR; TCRdb's copy has only in-frame clones and lacks some. The data contain roughly 2,000,000 clones, around 93% of them singletons. The germline V gene has CDR1 SGDLS and CDR2 YYNGEE. V shed 3 bases and J 7 bases; nucleotides not matched to a gene: 5. This CDR3 is built from 13 residues. Regarding this clone: Its antigen is unidentified.

The chain joins TRBV9 to TRBJ2-5; 8 bases map to TRBD2. This sequence was found in a man aged 18 to 30 in good health. Some clones in this sample may be carry-over from other donors' samples. Sequenced material: naive CD8+ T cells from PBMCs. In DNA form, the CDR3 reads TGTGCCAGCAGCGAAGCGGGAGCAGGGACCCAGTACTTC. The encoded protein is CASSEAGAGTQYF.